The present entry profiles one TCR beta chain with its context. The antigen is undetermined. The data originate from a study of T cell responses to AZD1222 COVID-19 vaccine. V trimming: 2 bases; J trimming: 2 bases; junction bases outside the gene matches: 3. The CDR3 consists of 15 residues. The germline gives CDR1 LGHNA, CDR2 YNFKEQ. Repertoires were generated with immunoSEQ multiplex PCR, while TCRdb's copy carries only in-frame clones and drops some. The data show over 150,000 clones, with around 90% seen just once and around 4% held by the top ten. Findings of the study overall: Among the donors, most were white British and more were female, and clonal diversity was possibly underestimated.

The sequence was collected from an adult in good health. Specimen: peripheral blood, collected on day 0 of MenACWY control vaccination. This sequence joins TRBV4-2 and TRBJ2-7, with 10 bases aligning to TRBD1. The CDR3 coding sequence is TGTGCCAGCAGCCAACCCGGGACAGGGGCCTACGAGCAGTACTTC. This sequence encodes CASSQPGTGAYEQYF.